Listed here are 7 T cell receptor beta chains from one sample, sequenced in a study of cytomegalovirus exposure and HLA in healthy donors. The PCR contained 60 Vbeta and 13 Jbeta primers. TCRdb keeps only in-frame clones here, not all; method: immunoSEQ multiplex PCR. The sample contains about 170,000 clones, around three quarters of which appear only once. The specimen was PBMCs. The receptor set was obtained from a woman aged 45-59 years in good health and CMV-seronegative.

CDR3 amino acids: CASLTLGSGRARDEQFF. CDR3 coding DNA: TGTGCCAGCCTAACCCTGGGTAGCGGGAGGGCGAGAGATGAGCAGTTCTTC. The chain couples TRBV28 to TRBJ2-1; 11 nucleotides align to TRBD2. The CDR3 consists of 17 residues. The V gene's germline CDR1 is MDHEN and CDR2 SYDVKM. After removal of 8 bases from V and 8 bases from J, the junction contained 17 bases not matched to a gene.

This clone has just a few counts. The J gene is TRBJ2-3, the V gene TRBV15; 13 positions agree with TRBD2. J gave up 4 bases and V 5 bases, and 6 bases lay outside the gene matches. The CDR3 consists of 16 residues. The germline V gene encodes CDR1 LNHNV and CDR2 YYDKDF (reference sequence). The CDR3 DNA sequence: TGTGCCACCAGCCGCACAGGGACTAGCGGGGCAGATACGCAGTATTTT. Protein product: CATSRTGTSGADTQYF.

This clone came up once. The rearrangement uses TRBV18 and TRBJ2-2; 8 bases match TRBD1. With V trimmed by 3 bases and J by 4 bases, 4 bases remained unmatched. This CDR3 has 15 amino acids. Germline CDR1 KGHSH, CDR2 LQKENI. The CDR3: CASSPSGGITGELFF. The CDR3 DNA sequence: TGTGCCAGCTCACCCTCAGGGGGCATCACCGGGGAGCTGTTTTTT. The full variable domain, its missing parts supplied by reference TRBV18 and TRBJ2-2, is NAGVMQNPRHLVRRRGQEARLRCSPMKGHSHVYWYRQLPEEGLKFMVYLQKENIIDESGMPKERFSAEFPKEGPSILRIQQVVRGDSAAYFCASSPSGGITGELFFGEGSRLTVL.

This rearrangement joins TRBV6-1 to TRBJ1-4; 9 bases are a match to TRBD1. The V gene end was trimmed by 6 bases and the J gene end by 8 bases; junction bases not matched to a gene: 10. The CDR3 has 15 residues. The germline V gene encodes CDR1 MNHNS and CDR2 SASEGT. This CDR3 reads CASRQGAPNFEKLFF. DNA of the CDR3: TGTGCCAGCAGACAGGGGGCTCCAAATTTCGAAAAACTGTTTTTT.

The CDR3 is CASSQGLAFDTQYF. Written as DNA, the CDR3 is TGTGCCAGCAGCCAGGGACTAGCCTTTGATACGCAGTATTTT. This sequence joins TRBV7-2 and TRBJ2-3, with 9 nucleotides matching TRBD2. The CDR3 has 14 residues. From germline, CDR1 is SGHTA and CDR2 FQGNSA. Losses at the gene ends were 5 bases for V and 6 bases for J; bases not matched to a gene: 6.

V usage is TRBV10-3 and J usage is TRBJ1-4; no firm D call. The CDR3 is 13 residues long. Germline loops: CDR1 ENHRY, CDR2 SYGVKD. V was cut by 3 bases and J by 6 bases, with 8 bases left in between. The CDR3 reads CAISDGGDEKLFF. In DNA, the CDR3 is TGTGCCATCAGTGATGGAGGAGATGAAAAACTGTTTTTT.

A remark on this clone: Mismatch with germline at one junction end may stem from a read error. V and J are TRBV27 and TRBJ1-5, with D unclear. Germline V gene data show CDR1 as MNHEY and CDR2 as SMNVEV (reference sequence). This CDR3 contains 14 residues. In nucleotides, the CDR3 is TGTGTCAGCGGAAGTCTGGGAGTCAATCAGCCCCAGCATTTT. This translates into CVSGSLGVNQPQHF.